The clone carrying this T cell receptor (beta chain) showed up just once. The antigen remains undetermined. Germline V gene lookup returns CDR1 DFQATT and CDR2 SNEGSKA (reference sequence). The CDR3 is 15 amino acids. The V end lost 4 bases, the J end lost 0 bases, and 13 bases lay between the germline ends. Construction of TCR beta libraries relied on iRepertoire HTBI primers and on Arm-PCR targeting CDR3 regions. TCRdb processed the multiplex PCR reads anew with MiXCR; each CDR3 protein has one entry. This table holds about 430,000 distinct CDR3 sequences, 20% to 25% found once. This sample was taken from a study of regulatory T cells in long-lasting Graves disease. Whole-study results and caveats: Compared with new cases, persistent Graves' patients showed reduced TCR diversity. Researchers examined only peripheral blood and not thyroid tissue.

Specified time point: persistent/refractory GD, antithyroid drugs over 5 years with positive TRAb. RNA extracted from PBMCs served as the sequencing template. The chain has TRBV20-1 and TRBJ2-1, with a possible D match to TRBD2 (6 bases). This receptor was identified in a female donor with Graves disease. The source was peripheral blood mononuclear cells (PBMCs), collected when the disease was refractory, from a patient treated with antithyroid drugs. The chain's CDR3 is CSAKGKDYSYNEQFF. CDR3 bases: TGCAGTGCTAAGGGGAAGGACTACTCCTACAATGAGCAGTTCTTC.